This TCR beta chain was sequenced during a study of blood T cell repertoires in COVID-19. Profiled with immunoSEQ multiplex PCR; TCRdb holds only in-frame clones, not every one. The data show approximately 450,000 clones, nearly 90% seen once. Germline assignment: CDR1 SGHRS and CDR2 YFSETQ. This CDR3 is built from 14 residues. Trimming removed 4 bases from V and 6 bases from J, with 17 bases in between. Recruitment covered about 25 US areas and drew participants whose ages spanned roughly 18 to 95 years. The receptor was derived from a woman aged 18-35 years with acute COVID-19. V gene TRBV5-1 combines with J gene TRBJ2-7, with D maybe TRBD2 (5 bases). Input material: PBMCs or T cells enriched from blood (not recorded which). As DNA, the CDR3 is TGCGCCAGCAGCCTGGACTTACTAGAAGTCGAGCAGTACTTC. It yields the protein CASSLDLLEVEQYF.